This entry lists 11 T cell receptor beta chains sequenced from one sample in a study of blood T cell repertoires in COVID-19. Assay: immunoSEQ multiplex PCR; the TCRdb copy retains only in-frame clones and omits some. The sample holds approximately 400,000 clones, 80% to 95% seen once. The sample was PBMCs or T cells enriched from blood (not recorded which). All receptors come from a woman in her forties who had been exposed to COVID-19.

The V and J genes are TRBV11-1 and TRBJ1-2, with D possibly TRBD1 on 6 matching bases. V lost 2 bases and J 8 bases, leaving 12 bases between the germline ends. The CDR3 is made up of 13 amino acids. The germline gives CDR1 SGHAT, CDR2 FQDESV (reference sequence). The CDR3 DNA reads TGTGCCAGCAGCTTAATGGACAGTTTGGGCTACACCTTC. This codes for CASSLMDSLGYTF. Combining the CDR3 with reference TRBV11-1 and TRBJ1-2 gives the whole variable domain EAEVAQSPRYKITEKSQAVAFWCDPISGHATLYWYRQILGQGPELLVQFQDESVVDDSQLPKDRFSAERLKGVDSTLKIQPAELGDSAMYLCASSLMDSLGYTFGSGTRLTVV.

This clone was seen more than once but under ten times. This chain joins TRBV2 and TRBJ1-1; a possible D gene is TRBD1 (5 bases). V was pared by 5 bases and J by 3 bases, with 7 bases between. This CDR3 contains 12 residues. Per germline, CDR1 SNHLY and CDR2 FYNNEI. Written as DNA, the CDR3 is TGTGCCAGCAGTAGGGGATACACTGAAGCTTTCTTT. Translating it yields CASSRGYTEAFF.

The count of this clone is one. The chain couples TRBV19 to TRBJ2-5; 11 bases are a match to TRBD2. V lost 1 base and J lost 7; bases outside the gene matches: 5. This CDR3 region has 15 residues. The germline gives CDR1 LNHDA, CDR2 SQIVND (reference sequence). The CDR3 DNA follows: TGTGCCAGTAGTATAGTAGCGGGGGGGGTCGGGACCCAGTACTTC. Its protein product is CASSIVAGGVGTQYF.

V usage is TRBV5-1 and J usage is TRBJ1-3, with D unclear. The germline V and J ends were trimmed by 2 bases and 2 bases, with 14 bases remaining between them. CDR1 and CDR2 (germline): SGHRS, YFSETQ. This CDR3 has 16 amino acids. The DNA of the CDR3 is TGCGCCAGCAGCTTAGGAGGGTTAAGCGCTGGAAACACCATATATTTT. Its protein is CASSLGGLSAGNTIYF.

The chain has TRBV18 and TRBJ2-6; D might be TRBD2 (5 bases). The CDR3 extends over 14 amino acids. V was trimmed by 5 bases and J by 2 bases, leaving 7 bases between them. The V gene's germline CDR1 is KGHSH and CDR2 LQKENI. This chain's CDR3 is CASSEAAGANVLTF. Here the CDR3 DNA reads TGTGCCAGCTCAGAAGCGGCTGGGGCCAACGTCCTGACTTTC. The variable domain in full, completed from reference TRBV18 and TRBJ2-6, reads NAGVMQNPRHLVRRRGQEARLRCSPMKGHSHVYWYRQLPEEGLKFMVYLQKENIIDESGMPKERFSAEFPKEGPSILRIQQVVRGDSAAYFCASSEAAGANVLTFGAGSRLTVL.

The V gene is TRBV3-1 (or the pseudogene TRBV3-2), the J gene TRBJ1-1; TRBD1 matches 9 bases. The length of the CDR3 is 18 residues. J lost 0 bases, V lost 6 bases, and 14 bases had no gene match. Germline-derived CDR1 and CDR2 are LGHDT and YNNKEL (reference sequence). This CDR3 is CASRDAPGQGGLNTEAFF. The CDR3 DNA follows: TGTGCCAGCAGAGACGCGCCGGGACAGGGAGGGTTGAACACTGAAGCTTTCTTT.

V and J are TRBV25-1 and TRBJ1-1; tentatively, D is TRBD1 (5 bases). V lost 3 bases and J 8 bases, leaving 19 bases between the germline ends. The CDR3 spans 15 residues. In germline, CDR1 is MGHDK, CDR2 SYGVNS. The CDR3 region is CASSDYSRPGKEAFF. In nucleotides, the CDR3 is TGTGCCAGCAGTGATTATTCCCGGCCAGGGAAGGAAGCTTTCTTT.

The chain carries TRBV27 and TRBJ1-2, with TRBD1 matching over 8 bases. The germline V gene encodes CDR1 MNHEY and CDR2 SMNVEV (reference sequence). CDR3 length: 16 residues. J lost 0 bases, V lost 4 bases, and 7 bases had no gene match. For the CDR3, the DNA is TGTGCCAGCAGTTGGACAGGGAACCGCGCTAACTATGGCTACACCTTC. Protein product: CASSWTGNRANYGYTF.

CDR3 sequence reads: CASSIGGRQGAYGYTF. The CDR3 nucleotides read TGTGCCAGTAGTATAGGGGGTCGACAGGGGGCCTATGGCTACACCTTC. The chain links TRBV19 to TRBJ1-2; TRBD1 agrees at 10 bases. Germline CDR1 reads LNHDA; CDR2 reads SQIVND (reference sequence). Trimming at V came to 1 base and at J to 4 bases, leaving 6 bases not matched to a gene. The CDR3 loop spans 16 amino acids. Together with reference TRBV19 and TRBJ1-2, the CDR3 gives the full variable domain: DGGITQSPKYLFRKEGQNVTLSCEQNLNHDAMYWYRQDPGQGLRLIYYSQIVNDFQKGDIAEGYSVSREKKESFPLTVTSAQKNPTAFYLCASSIGGRQGAYGYTFGSGTRLTVV.

The chain joins TRBV11-3 to TRBJ2-1, with D possibly matching TRBD2 (6 bases). This CDR3 is 16 amino acids long. Trimming stripped 1 base from V and 0 bases from J, with 10 bases between. The germline V gene has CDR1 SGHNT and CDR2 YENEEA. Here the CDR3 reads CASSLAGTFSYNEQFF. DNA for the CDR3: TGTGCCAGCAGCTTAGCCGGGACTTTCTCCTACAATGAGCAGTTCTTC. The whole variable domain, filled in from reference TRBV11-3 and TRBJ2-1, reads EAGVVQSPRYKIIEKKQPVAFWCNPISGHNTLYWYLQNLGQGPELLIRYENEEAVDDSQLPKDRFSAERLKGVDSTLKIQPAELGDSAVYLCASSLAGTFSYNEQFFGPGTRLTVL.

The J gene is TRBJ2-7, the V gene TRBV18, with 7 bases aligning to TRBD1. The length of the CDR3 is 16 residues. V trimming: 6 bases; J trimming: 2 bases; junction bases outside the gene matches: 13. Per the germline V gene, CDR1 is KGHSH and CDR2 is LQKENI. The CDR3 spells CASSRSTGTATYEQYF. CDR3 nucleotides: TGTGCCAGCTCTCGTAGCACCGGGACAGCTACCTACGAGCAGTACTTC.